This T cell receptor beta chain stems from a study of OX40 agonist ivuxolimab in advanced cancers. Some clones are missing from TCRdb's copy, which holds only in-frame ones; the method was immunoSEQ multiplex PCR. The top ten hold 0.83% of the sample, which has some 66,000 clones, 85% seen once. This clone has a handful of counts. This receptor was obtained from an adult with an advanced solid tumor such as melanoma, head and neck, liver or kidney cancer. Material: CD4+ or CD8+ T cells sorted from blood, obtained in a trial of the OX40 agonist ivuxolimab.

CDR3 in amino acids: CASQQTTSSYEQYF. The DNA of the CDR3 is TGTGCCAGCCAACAGACTACTAGCTCCTACGAGCAGTACTTC. The genes are TRBV19 and TRBJ2-7, with TRBD2 as a possible D gene (5 bases). Germline lookup yields CDR1 LNHDA and CDR2 SQIVND (reference sequence). This CDR3 region has 14 residues. Between the trimmed V and J ends, which lost 9 bases and 0 bases, there was a span of 15 bases.